What follows are 10 T cell receptor beta chains derived from one specimen sequenced in a study of blood T cell repertoires in COVID-19. The protocol was immunoSEQ multiplex PCR, while the TCRdb copy is restricted to in-frame clones and leaves out a portion. Altogether roughly 400,000 clones are present, roughly 86% being singletons, with the ten largest covering around 2.1%. Sequencing was carried out using PBMCs or T cells enriched from blood (not recorded which). The receptors were gathered from a middle-aged woman with acute COVID-19.

This chain joins TRBV19 and TRBJ1-5; no clear D. This CDR3 spans 15 amino acids. Germline V gene data show CDR1 as LNHDA and CDR2 as SQIVND (reference sequence). V lost 3 bases to trimming and J lost 1 base, with 10 bases between them. CDR3 in amino acids: CASSIGVGSNQPQHF. CDR3 bases: TGTGCCAGTAGTATCGGGGTGGGCAGCAATCAGCCCCAGCATTTT.

Here the CDR3 reads CAISDLDPRQGAEAFF. In DNA form, the CDR3 reads TGTGCCATCAGTGATTTGGATCCGAGACAGGGCGCTGAAGCTTTCTTT. The rearrangement joins TRBV10-3 to TRBJ1-1; 7 nucleotides line up with TRBD1. This CDR3 is built from 16 residues. Germline lookup yields CDR1 ENHRY and CDR2 SYGVKD. V lost 3 bases, J lost 6 bases, and 13 bases stayed unmatched.

This clone occurred once. This chain links TRBV19 with TRBJ1-6; the D gene is possibly TRBD1 (6 bases). The V gene's germline CDR1 is LNHDA and CDR2 SQIVND (reference sequence). V lost 5 bases to trimming and J lost 10 bases, with 15 bases between them. CDR3 length equals 14 residues. The CDR3 sequence is CASSAQGFPSPLHF. The CDR3 DNA follows: TGTGCCAGTAGTGCACAGGGATTCCCATCACCCCTCCACTTT. Full variable domain (remainder filled in from reference TRBV19 and TRBJ1-6): DGGITQSPKYLFRKEGQNVTLSCEQNLNHDAMYWYRQDPGQGLRLIYYSQIVNDFQKGDIAEGYSVSREKKESFPLTVTSAQKNPTAFYLCASSAQGFPSPLHFGNGTRLTVT.

The rearrangement links TRBV12-3 or TRBV12-4 to TRBJ2-7; D may be TRBD1 (6 bases). Trimming left V 8 bases short and J 7 bases short, with 12 bases between. The CDR3 extends over 11 amino acids. The CDR3 region is CASARGSEQYF. The CDR3 DNA sequence: TGTGCCAGCGCCAGGGGAAGTGAGCAGTACTTC.

V gene TRBV12-3 or TRBV12-4 combines with J gene TRBJ2-7, with 14 bases aligning to TRBD2. This CDR3 spans 13 amino acids. V lost 9 bases to trimming and J lost 7 bases; unmatched junction nucleotides: 5. CDR3 in DNA: TGTGCCAGTCGACTAGCGGGGGGGAAGGAGCAGTACTTC. Translation: CASRLAGGKEQYF.

This chain uses TRBV7-9 with TRBJ1-2; D may be TRBD1 (5 bases). CDR1 and CDR2 (germline): SEHNR, FQNEAQ (reference sequence). The germline V and J ends were trimmed by 5 bases and 7 bases, with 14 bases remaining between them. CDR3 length: 13 amino acids. The CDR3 loop is CASSHGGQGGYTF. As DNA, the CDR3 is TGTGCCAGCAGCCATGGTGGGCAGGGTGGCTACACCTTC. Looking up the rest from reference TRBV7-9 and TRBJ1-2 gives the full variable domain: DTGVSQNPRHKITKRGQNVTFRCDPISEHNRLYWYRQTLGQGPEFLTYFQNEAQLEKSRLLSDRFSAERPKGSFSTLEIQRTEQGDSAMYLCASSHGGQGGYTFGSGTRLTVV.

The chain uses TRBV2 and TRBJ1-4, with D possibly TRBD1 on 5 matching bases. Germline V gene lookup returns CDR1 SNHLY and CDR2 FYNNEI. The CDR3 runs 14 residues. Trimming removed 5 bases at V and 5 bases at J, with 12 bases between. The CDR3 spells CASSYDRSNEKLFF. CDR3 DNA: TGTGCCAGCAGTTATGACAGAAGCAATGAAAAACTGTTTTTT.

This chain uses TRBV2 with TRBJ2-7; 7 positions agree with TRBD1. This CDR3 spans 16 amino acids. With 5 bases clipped from V and 0 bases from J, the junction kept 10 bases outside the gene matches. CDR1 SNHLY and CDR2 FYNNEI come from the germline V gene. CDR3 protein: CASSPILQGSSYEQYF. In DNA form, the CDR3 reads TGTGCCAGCAGTCCAATTTTACAGGGGAGCTCCTACGAGCAGTACTTC.

The CDR3 sequence: CASSRTGVNQPQHF. In nucleotides, the CDR3 is TGTGCCAGCAGCCGGACAGGGGTAAATCAGCCCCAGCATTTT. The rearrangement joins TRBV27 to TRBJ1-5; 9 positions agree with TRBD1. V was pared by 6 bases and J by 4 bases, with 4 bases of the junction left unmatched. Germline values: CDR1 MNHEY, CDR2 SMNVEV (reference sequence). The CDR3 runs to 14 residues.

This clone showed up just once. This chain joins TRBV10-3 and TRBJ2-7, with TRBD1 matching 9 bases. V dropped 4 bases and J dropped 0; count of bases not matched to a gene: 7. This CDR3 has 16 amino acids. The germline gives CDR1 ENHRY, CDR2 SYGVKD. CDR3 DNA sequence: TGTGCCATCAGTGGTCAAAGGGACAGGGACTCCTACGAGCAGTACTTC. This sequence encodes CAISGQRDRDSYEQYF.